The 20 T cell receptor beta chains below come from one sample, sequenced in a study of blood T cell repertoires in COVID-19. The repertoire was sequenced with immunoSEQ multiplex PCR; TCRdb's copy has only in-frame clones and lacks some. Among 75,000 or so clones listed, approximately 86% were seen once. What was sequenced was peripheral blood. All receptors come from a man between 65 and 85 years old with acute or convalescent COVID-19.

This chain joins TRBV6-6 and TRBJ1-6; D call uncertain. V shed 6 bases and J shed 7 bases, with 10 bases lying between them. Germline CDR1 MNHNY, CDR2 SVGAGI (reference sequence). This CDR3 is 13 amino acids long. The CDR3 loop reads CASRPGKNSPLHF. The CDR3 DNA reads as TGTGCCAGCAGACCGGGGAAGAATTCACCCCTCCACTTT.

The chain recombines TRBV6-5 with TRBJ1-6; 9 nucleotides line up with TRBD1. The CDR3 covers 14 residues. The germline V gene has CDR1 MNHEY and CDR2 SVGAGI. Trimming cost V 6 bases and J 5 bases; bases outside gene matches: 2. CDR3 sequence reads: CASSRTGDNSPLHF. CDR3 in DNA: TGTGCCAGCAGCCGGACAGGGGATAATTCACCCCTCCACTTT.

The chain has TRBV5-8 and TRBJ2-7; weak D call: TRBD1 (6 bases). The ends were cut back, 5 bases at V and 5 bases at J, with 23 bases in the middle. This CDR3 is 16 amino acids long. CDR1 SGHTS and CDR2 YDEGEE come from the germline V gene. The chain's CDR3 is CASSYTGTSKANEQYF. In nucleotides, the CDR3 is TGTGCCAGCAGTTATACCGGGACATCCAAGGCCAACGAGCAGTACTTC.

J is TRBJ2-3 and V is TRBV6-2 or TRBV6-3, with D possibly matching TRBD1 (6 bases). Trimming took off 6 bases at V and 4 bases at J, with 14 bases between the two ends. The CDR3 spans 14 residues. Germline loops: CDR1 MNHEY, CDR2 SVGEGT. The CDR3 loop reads CASSPRGEADTQYF. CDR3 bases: TGTGCCAGCAGCCCCAGGGGAGAGGCAGATACGCAGTATTTT.

CDR3 DNA: TGCGCCAGCAGCCAAGATCGGAGGGGGCATCGGATTAATTCACCCCTCCACTTT. Translated, it gives CASSQDRRGHRINSPLHF. The J gene is TRBJ1-6, the V gene TRBV4-3; 7 bases are shared with TRBD1. J gave up 6 bases and V 0 bases, and 11 bases lay outside the gene matches. The CDR3 has 18 residues. The germline CDR1 and CDR2 sequences are LGHNA and YSLEER.

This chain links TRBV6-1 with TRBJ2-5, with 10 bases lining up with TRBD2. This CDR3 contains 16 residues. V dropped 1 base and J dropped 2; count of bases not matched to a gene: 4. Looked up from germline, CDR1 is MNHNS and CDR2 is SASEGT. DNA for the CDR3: TGTGCCAGCAGTGAAGTCCCTAGCGGGGGACAAGAGACCCAGTACTTC. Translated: CASSEVPSGGQETQYF.

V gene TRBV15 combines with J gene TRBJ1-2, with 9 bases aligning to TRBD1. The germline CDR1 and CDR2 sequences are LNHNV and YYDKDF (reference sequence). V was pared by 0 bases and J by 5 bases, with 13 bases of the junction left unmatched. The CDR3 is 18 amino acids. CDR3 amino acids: CATSRDPGTGNSRYGYTF. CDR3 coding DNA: TGTGCCACCAGCAGAGATCCGGGGACAGGGAATTCCCGTTATGGCTACACCTTC. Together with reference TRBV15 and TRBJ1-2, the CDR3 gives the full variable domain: DAMVIQNPRYQVTQFGKPVTLSCSQTLNHNVMYWYQQKSSQAPKLLFHYYDKDFNNEADTPDNFQSRRPNTSFCFLDIRSPGLGDTAMYLCATSRDPGTGNSRYGYTFGSGTRLTVV.

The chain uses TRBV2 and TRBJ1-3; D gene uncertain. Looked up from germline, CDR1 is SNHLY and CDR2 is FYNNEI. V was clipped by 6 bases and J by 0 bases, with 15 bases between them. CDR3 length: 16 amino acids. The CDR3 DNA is TGTGCCAGCAGCCTCGGCCTTGACAACTCTGGAAACACCATATATTTT. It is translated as CASSLGLDNSGNTIYF.

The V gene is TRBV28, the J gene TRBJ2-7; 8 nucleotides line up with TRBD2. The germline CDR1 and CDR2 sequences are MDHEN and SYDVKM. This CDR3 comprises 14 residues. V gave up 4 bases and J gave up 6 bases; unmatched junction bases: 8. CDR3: CASSSGGPFSEQYF. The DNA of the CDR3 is TGTGCCAGCAGTTCGGGAGGGCCTTTCTCCGAGCAGTACTTC.

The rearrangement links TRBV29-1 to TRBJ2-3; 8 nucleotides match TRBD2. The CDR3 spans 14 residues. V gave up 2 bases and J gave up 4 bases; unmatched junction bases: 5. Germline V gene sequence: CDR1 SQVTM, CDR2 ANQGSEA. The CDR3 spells CSVESGRAPDTQYF. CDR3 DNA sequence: TGCAGCGTTGAAAGCGGGAGAGCGCCAGATACGCAGTATTTT.

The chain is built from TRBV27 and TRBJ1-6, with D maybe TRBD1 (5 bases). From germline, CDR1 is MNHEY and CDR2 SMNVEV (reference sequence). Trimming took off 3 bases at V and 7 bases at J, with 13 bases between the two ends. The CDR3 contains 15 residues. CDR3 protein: CASSFLGLDNSPLHF. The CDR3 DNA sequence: TGTGCCAGCAGTTTTCTGGGACTGGACAATTCACCCCTCCACTTT.

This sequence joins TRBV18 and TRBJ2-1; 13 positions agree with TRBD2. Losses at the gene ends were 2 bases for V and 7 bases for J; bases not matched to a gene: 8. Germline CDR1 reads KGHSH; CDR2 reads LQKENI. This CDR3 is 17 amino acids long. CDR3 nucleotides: TGTGCCAGCTCACCAAGACTAGCGGGGGGTCCAGGAAATGAGCAGTTCTTC. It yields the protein CASSPRLAGGPGNEQFF.

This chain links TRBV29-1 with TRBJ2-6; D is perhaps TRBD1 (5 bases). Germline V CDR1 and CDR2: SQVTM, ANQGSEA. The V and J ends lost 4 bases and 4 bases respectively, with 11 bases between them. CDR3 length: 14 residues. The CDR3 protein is CSVAGPGGANVLTF. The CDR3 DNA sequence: TGCAGCGTTGCAGGTCCAGGGGGGGCCAACGTCCTGACTTTC.

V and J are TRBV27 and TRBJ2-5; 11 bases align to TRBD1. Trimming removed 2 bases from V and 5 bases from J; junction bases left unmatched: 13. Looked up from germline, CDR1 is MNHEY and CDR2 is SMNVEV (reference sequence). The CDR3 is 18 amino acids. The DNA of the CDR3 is TGTGCCAGCAGTTTAATCCAGGCCGGGACAGGGGGACGGGAGACCCAGTACTTC. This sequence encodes CASSLIQAGTGGRETQYF.

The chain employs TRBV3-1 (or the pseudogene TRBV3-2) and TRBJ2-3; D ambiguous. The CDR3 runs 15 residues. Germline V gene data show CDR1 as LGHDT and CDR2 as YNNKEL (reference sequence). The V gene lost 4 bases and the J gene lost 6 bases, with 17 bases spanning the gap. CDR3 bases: TGTGCCAGCAGCCCCGGCGTCTCGCAGGTGGATACGCAGTATTTT. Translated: CASSPGVSQVDTQYF.

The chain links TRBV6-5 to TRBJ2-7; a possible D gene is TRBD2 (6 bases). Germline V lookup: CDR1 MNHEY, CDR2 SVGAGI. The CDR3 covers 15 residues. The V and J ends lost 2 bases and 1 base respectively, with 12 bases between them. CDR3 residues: CASSYQAGYSYEQYF. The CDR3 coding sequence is TGTGCCAGCAGTTACCAGGCGGGATATTCCTACGAGCAGTACTTC.

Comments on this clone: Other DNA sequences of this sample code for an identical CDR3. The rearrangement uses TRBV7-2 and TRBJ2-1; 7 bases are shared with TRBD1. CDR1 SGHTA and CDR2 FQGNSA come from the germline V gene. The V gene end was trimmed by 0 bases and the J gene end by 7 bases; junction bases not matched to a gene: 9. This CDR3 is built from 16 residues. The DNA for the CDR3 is TGTGCCAGCAGCTTAGCGGGCAGGGGGAACGGGAATGAGCAGTTCTTC. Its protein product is CASSLAGRGNGNEQFF.

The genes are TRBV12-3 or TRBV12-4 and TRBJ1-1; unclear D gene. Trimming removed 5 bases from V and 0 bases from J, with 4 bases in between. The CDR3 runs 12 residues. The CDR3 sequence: CASSLLNTEAFF. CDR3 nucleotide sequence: TGTGCCAGCAGTCTCTTGAACACTGAAGCTTTCTTT.

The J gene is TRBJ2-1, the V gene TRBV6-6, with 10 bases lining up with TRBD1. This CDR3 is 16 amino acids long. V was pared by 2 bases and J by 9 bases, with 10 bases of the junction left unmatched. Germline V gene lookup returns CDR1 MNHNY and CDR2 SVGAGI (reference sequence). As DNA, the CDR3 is TGTGCCAGCAGTTACAGACAGGGGGCGAAACTGGGTGAGCAGTTCTTC. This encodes CASSYRQGAKLGEQFF.

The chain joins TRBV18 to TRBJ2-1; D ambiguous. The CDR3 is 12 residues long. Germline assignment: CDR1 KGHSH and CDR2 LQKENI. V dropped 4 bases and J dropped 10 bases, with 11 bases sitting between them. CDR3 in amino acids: CASSLRDTEQFF. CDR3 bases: TGTGCCAGCTCACTGAGAGACACGGAGCAGTTCTTC.